The 27 T cell receptor beta chains below come from one sample, sequenced in a study of T-cell reconstitution after alpha-beta-depleted transplantation in children. Unique molecular identifiers tagged the TCRbeta library. MiXCR was run by TCRdb on the PCR reads, yielding one entry per CDR3 protein. The top ten hold around 2.4% of the sample, which has some 340,000 distinct CDR3 sequences, approximately 10% seen once. The material sequenced was PBMCs from the stem cell graft donor, taken from the stem cell graft. These receptors all come from a human donor who donated a stem cell graft to a child with acute lymphoblastic leukemia.

This chain joins TRBV20-1 and TRBJ2-6; D is perhaps TRBD1 (5 bases). CDR3 length: 16 residues. Trimming removed 2 bases at V and 0 bases at J, with 11 bases between. CDR1 is DFQATT and CDR2 is SNEGSKA in the germline V gene (reference sequence). The CDR3 DNA reads TGCAGTGCTAGAAGGGGTCCCGACTCTGGGGCCAACGTCCTGACTTTC. Translation: CSARRGPDSGANVLTF.

This clonotype was counted many times. The chain carries TRBV29-1 and TRBJ2-7, with D uncertain. From germline, CDR1 is SQVTM and CDR2 ANQGSEA. Trimming cost V 4 bases and J 6 bases, with 10 bases left between them. This CDR3 region has 11 residues. The CDR3 loop is CSVGSGPEQYF. CDR3 coding DNA: TGCAGCGTTGGTTCCGGCCCCGAGCAGTACTTC.

In this sample, this clonotype turned up once. The rearrangement uses TRBV5-1 and TRBJ1-1; tentative D call: TRBD1 (5 bases). CDR1 is SGHRS and CDR2 is YFSETQ in the germline V gene. Trimming cost V 2 bases and J 2 bases, with 13 bases left between them. This CDR3 comprises 15 residues. The CDR3 here is CASSFVRQGNTEAFF. The CDR3 DNA is TGCGCCAGCAGCTTTGTGCGGCAGGGTAACACTGAAGCTTTCTTT. Drawing the rest from reference TRBV5-1 and TRBJ1-1, the complete variable domain is KAGVTQTPRYLIKTRGQQVTLSCSPISGHRSVSWYQQTPGQGLQFLFEYFSETQRNKGNFPGRFSGRQFSNSRSEMNVSTLELGDSALYLCASSFVRQGNTEAFFGQGTRLTVV.

This clonotype showed up many times. V usage is TRBV28 and J usage is TRBJ1-5; D perhaps matches TRBD1 (6 bases). The CDR3 is 15 amino acids. V lost 4 bases, J lost 2 bases, and 12 bases lay in between. Germline CDR1 reads MDHEN; CDR2 reads SYDVKM. CDR3 bases: TGTGCCAGCAGTTACCCAGGGGCTGGCAATCAGCCCCAGCATTTT. It translates to CASSYPGAGNQPQHF.

This clonotype was detected only a few times. The rearrangement uses TRBV7-2 and TRBJ2-1, with no clear D. The CDR3 spans 13 residues. With 3 bases removed from V and 3 bases from J, the gap between germline ends came to 6 bases. CDR1 is SGHTA, CDR2 FQGNSA, per germline. CDR3 region: CASSLMIYNEQFF. For the CDR3, the DNA is TGTGCCAGCAGCTTGATGATCTACAATGAGCAGTTCTTC.

The chain combines TRBV20-1 with TRBJ2-1, with no clear D. CDR3 length equals 14 residues. V lost 2 bases and J lost 0, with 8 bases in between. Germline V gives CDR1 DFQATT, CDR2 SNEGSKA (reference sequence). The CDR3 loop is CSARLGSSYNEQFF. In nucleotides, the CDR3 is TGCAGTGCTAGATTGGGTAGCTCCTACAATGAGCAGTTCTTC.

The V and J genes are TRBV3-1 and TRBJ2-1; possibly TRBD1 or TRBD2 for D (6 bases each). The V end was cut by 4 bases, the J end by 0 bases, with 16 bases between. The CDR3 consists of 17 residues. Germline V gives CDR1 LGHDT, CDR2 YNNKEL (reference sequence). This chain's CDR3 is CASSPGPRGPSYNEQFF. The CDR3 region has the DNA TGTGCCAGCAGCCCCGGTCCTCGGGGGCCCTCCTACAATGAGCAGTTCTTC.

This clonotype turned up a few times. The chain is built from TRBV5-1 and TRBJ2-1; D possibly corresponds to TRBD2 (6 bases). The CDR3 consists of 14 residues. Germline V gives CDR1 SGHRS, CDR2 YFSETQ. V was cut by 9 bases and J by 0 bases, with 13 bases left in between. The DNA of the CDR3 is TGCGCCACCTCTCGGGACTCCTCCTACAATGAGCAGTTCTTC. It is translated as CATSRDSSYNEQFF. Full variable domain (missing parts from reference TRBV5-1 and TRBJ2-1): KAGVTQTPRYLIKTRGQQVTLSCSPISGHRSVSWYQQTPGQGLQFLFEYFSETQRNKGNFPGRFSGRQFSNSRSEMNVSTLELGDSALYLCATSRDSSYNEQFFGPGTRLTVL.

This clonotype appeared a few times. V usage is TRBV7-8 and J usage is TRBJ2-1; 7 bases align to TRBD1. V dropped 5 bases and J dropped 7; count of bases not matched to a gene: 14. Per the germline V gene, CDR1 is SGHVS and CDR2 is FQNEAQ. The CDR3 has 16 amino acids. The CDR3 bases are TGTGCCAGCAGCCCTTTACAGGGGTTCCCCTGGAATGAGCAGTTCTTC. Its translation is CASSPLQGFPWNEQFF.

The chain couples TRBV7-9 to TRBJ2-1; D is undetermined. The CDR3 sequence is 11 residues long. V lost 4 bases, J lost 12 bases, and 10 bases lay in between. Germline V CDR1 and CDR2: SEHNR, FQNEAQ (reference sequence). As DNA, the CDR3 is TGTGCCAGCAGCTGGCGGAAGGGGCAGTTCTTC. Protein: CASSWRKGQFF.

V gene TRBV29-1 combines with J gene TRBJ2-1; 12 bases are a match to TRBD2. The CDR3 consists of 17 residues. With 4 bases clipped from V and 7 bases from J, the junction kept 14 bases outside the gene matches. Germline CDR1 is SQVTM and CDR2 is ANQGSEA. CDR3: CSVGDWTSGITRNEQFF. CDR3 DNA sequence: TGCAGCGTTGGAGATTGGACTAGCGGGATCACGAGGAATGAGCAGTTCTTC.

The chain combines TRBV15 with TRBJ2-2; D may be TRBD1 (5 bases). CDR3 length equals 14 residues. CDR1 is LNHNV and CDR2 is YYDKDF in the germline V gene (reference sequence). Trimming cost V 8 bases and J 7 bases, with 17 bases left between them. The DNA for the CDR3 is TGTGCCACCGGGGCCGTGGTGGTTGGCGGGGAGCTGTTTTTT. It yields the protein CATGAVVVGGELFF.

The V and J genes are TRBV7-9 and TRBJ2-1; 8 bases agree with TRBD2. Trimming at V came to 3 bases and at J to 6 bases, leaving 7 bases not matched to a gene. From germline, CDR1 is SEHNR and CDR2 FQNEAQ (reference sequence). The CDR3 covers 15 residues. The CDR3 loop is CASSFGTRRLNEQFF. DNA for the CDR3: TGTGCCAGCAGCTTCGGGACTAGACGCCTCAATGAGCAGTTCTTC.

Many counts were recorded for this clonotype. J is TRBJ2-3 and V is TRBV12-5; 13 bases are a match to TRBD2. V trimming: 7 bases; J trimming: 2 bases; junction bases outside the gene matches: 6. Germline V gives CDR1 LGHNT, CDR2 FRNRAP. This CDR3 spans 16 amino acids. CDR3 amino acids: CASAPGLAGYTDTQYF. The CDR3 bases are TGTGCTAGTGCCCCGGGACTAGCGGGATACACAGATACGCAGTATTTT.

A few counts support this clonotype. This chain uses TRBV27 with TRBJ2-3; D gene uncertain. The CDR3 is 15 residues long. Germline lookup yields CDR1 MNHEY and CDR2 SMNVEV (reference sequence). Trimming removed 1 base at V and 0 bases at J, with 8 bases between. DNA of the CDR3: TGTGCCAGCAGTTTATATGACGGTAGCACAGATACGCAGTATTTT. This translates into CASSLYDGSTDTQYF.

This rearrangement joins TRBV28 to TRBJ2-5; 8 bases line up with TRBD1. With V trimmed by 5 bases and J by 2 bases, 7 bases remained unmatched. Germline V gives CDR1 MDHEN, CDR2 SYDVKM. This CDR3 contains 15 residues. This chain's CDR3 is CASSKDRALQETQYF. Here the CDR3 DNA reads TGTGCCAGCAGTAAGGACAGGGCCCTACAAGAGACCCAGTACTTC.

The CDR3 reads CASSQEAGLENIQYF. CDR3 in DNA: TGCGCCAGCAGCCAAGAAGCGGGGTTGGAAAACATTCAGTACTTC. This sequence joins TRBV4-3 and TRBJ2-4, with 7 bases identical to TRBD2. The V gene end was trimmed by 0 bases and the J gene end by 5 bases; junction bases not matched to a gene: 4. CDR3 length equals 15 residues. CDR1 LGHNA and CDR2 YSLEER come from the germline V gene.

This clonotype was detected only a few times. V is TRBV6-5 and J is TRBJ2-3; 7 bases line up with TRBD2. The ends lost 0 bases at V and 3 bases at J; junction bases unmatched: 6. Germline V gene lookup returns CDR1 MNHEY and CDR2 SVGAGI. The CDR3 totals 16 residues. CDR3 loop: CASSYSRGRGTDTQYF. The CDR3, as DNA: TGTGCCAGCAGTTACTCTCGGGGGAGGGGTACAGATACGCAGTATTTT.

The chain links TRBV21-1 to TRBJ2-2; the D call in the table, TRBD2, was not verified against the DNA. TRBV21-1 is shown as a pseudogene. The CDR3 is 14 residues long. The chain's CDR3 is CASSASSNTGELFF. CDR3 coding DNA: TGTGCCAGCAGCGCTAGTTCGAACACCGGGGAGCTGTTTTTT.

This clonotype was counted between two and nine times. DNA for the CDR3: TGCGCCAGCAGCCAAGACTGGATGACGGGACAGCCCTACGAGCAGTACTTC. The encoded protein is CASSQDWMTGQPYEQYF. The rearrangement links TRBV4-3 to TRBJ2-7, with TRBD1 identical over 7 bases. The V gene's germline CDR1 is LGHNA and CDR2 YSLEER. Germline trimming cut 0 bases from V and 2 bases from J; bases unmatched to any gene: 10. The CDR3 totals 17 residues.

The chain combines TRBV12-3 or TRBV12-4 with TRBJ1-1; D is uncertain. The CDR3 extends over 14 amino acids. Between the trimmed V and J ends, which lost 5 bases and 2 bases, there was a span of 12 bases. The CDR3 region is CASSRKAPNTEAFF. CDR3 nucleotide sequence: TGTGCCAGCAGTAGAAAGGCACCAAACACTGAAGCTTTCTTT.

This clonotype has more than one count but fewer than ten. This chain links TRBV27 with TRBJ2-1, with D perhaps assigned TRBD1 or TRBD2 (5 bases each). Looked up from germline, CDR1 is MNHEY and CDR2 is SMNVEV (reference sequence). Trimming removed 3 bases from V and 15 bases from J, with 27 bases in between. The CDR3 has 16 amino acids. CDR3 residues: CASSLGPVWSGLRSFF. DNA for the CDR3: TGTGCCAGCAGTTTGGGGCCGGTATGGAGCGGACTGAGGTCGTTCTTC.

This clonotype was picked up many times. This rearrangement joins TRBV24-1 to TRBJ2-2, with D possibly being TRBD2 (7 bases). V lost 6 bases to trimming and J lost 4 bases, with 26 bases between them. Germline values: CDR1 KGHDR, CDR2 SFDVKD. There are 19 residues in the CDR3. Written as DNA, the CDR3 is TGTGCCACCAGTCGACTTAGACCCAGGGAGGGGGAGGTCACCGGGGAGCTGTTTTTT. Protein product: CATSRLRPREGEVTGELFF.

The chain is built from TRBV4-1 and TRBJ1-1, with D perhaps TRBD1 (6 bases). CDR1 and CDR2 from the germline V gene are MGHRA and YSYEKL. V lost 4 bases, J lost 2 bases, and 17 bases lay in between. The CDR3 has 16 residues. The CDR3 region has the DNA TGCGCCAGCAGCCTAGGGGCCCAGGGGATTAACACTGAAGCTTTCTTT. As protein: CASSLGAQGINTEAFF.

The chain uses TRBV20-1 and TRBJ2-3; possibly TRBD2 for D (6 bases). CDR1 is DFQATT, CDR2 SNEGSKA, per germline (reference sequence). The V end was cut by 6 bases, the J end by 6 bases, with 16 bases between. The CDR3 runs 13 residues. CDR3 nucleotide sequence: TGCAGTGCAGAGGAGGGGCGGTTGGATACGCAGTATTTT. It yields the protein CSAEEGRLDTQYF.

Concerning this clonotype itself: This clone may be a read error of a much larger clone one base away. The chain recombines TRBV7-2 with TRBJ1-4; D remains unclear. V was trimmed by 2 bases and J by 6 bases, leaving 10 bases between them. This CDR3 spans 14 amino acids. Germline CDR1 and CDR2: SGHTA and FQGNSA. The CDR3 spells CASSLKTSHEKLFF. DNA of the CDR3: TGTGCCAGCAGCTTAAAAACCTCTCATGAAAAACTGTTTTTT.

At least ten counts were recorded for this clonotype. This rearrangement joins TRBV4-1 to TRBJ2-1, with TRBD2 as a possible D gene (7 bases). This CDR3 has 15 residues. V lost 3 bases, J lost 4 bases, and 13 bases lay in between. CDR1 is MGHRA, CDR2 YSYEKL, per germline. The CDR3 here is CASSHRRGGYNEQFF. CDR3 in DNA: TGCGCCAGCAGCCACCGGAGGGGGGGTTACAATGAGCAGTTCTTC.